The present T cell receptor (beta chain) was sequenced within a study of cytomegalovirus exposure and HLA in healthy donors. The study, taken as a whole, reports: Productive rates of about 90% or about 30% were seen for most TCR beta V segments in an earlier analysis.

PCR amplification relied on 60 Vbeta primers (plus 13 Jbeta primers). Assay used: immunoSEQ multiplex PCR; TCRdb lists only in-frame clones, some missing. The top ten hold roughly 0.31% of the sample, which has 250,000 to 350,000 clones, roughly 80% seen once. About this clone: Its cognate antigen is unknown. Other DNA sequences in this sample translate to the same CDR3.

Germline V gene lookup returns CDR1 SGHRS and CDR2 YFSETQ. CDR3 length: 14 amino acids. The junction had 6 bases not matched to a gene; V was cut back by 5 bases and J by 2 bases. This receptor was identified in a girl aged 2 to 9 in good health and CMV-seronegative. V and J are TRBV5-1 and TRBJ2-5; 7 nucleotides match TRBD1. The sample was PBMCs. As DNA, the CDR3 is TGCGCCAGCAGGCCGGGACAGCTTCAAGAGACCCAGTACTTC. It codes for CASRPGQLQETQYF. Full variable domain (missing parts from reference TRBV5-1 and TRBJ2-5): KAGVTQTPRYLIKTRGQQVTLSCSPISGHRSVSWYQQTPGQGLQFLFEYFSETQRNKGNFPGRFSGRQFSNSRSEMNVSTLELGDSALYLCASRPGQLQETQYFGPGTRLLVL.